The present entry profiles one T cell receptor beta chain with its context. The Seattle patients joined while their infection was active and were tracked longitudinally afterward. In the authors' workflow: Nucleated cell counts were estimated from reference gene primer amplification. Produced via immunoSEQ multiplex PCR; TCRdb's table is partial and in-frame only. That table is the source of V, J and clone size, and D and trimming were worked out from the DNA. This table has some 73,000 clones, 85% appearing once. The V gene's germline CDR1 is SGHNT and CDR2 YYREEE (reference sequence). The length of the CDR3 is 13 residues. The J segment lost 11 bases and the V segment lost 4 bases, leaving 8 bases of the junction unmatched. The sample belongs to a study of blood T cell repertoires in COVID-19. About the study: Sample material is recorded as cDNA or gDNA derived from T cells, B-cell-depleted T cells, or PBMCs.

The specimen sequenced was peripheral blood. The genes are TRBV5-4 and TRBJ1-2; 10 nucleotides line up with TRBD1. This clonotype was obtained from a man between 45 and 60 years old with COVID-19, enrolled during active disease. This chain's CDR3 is CASSPGTGERYTF. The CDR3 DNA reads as TGTGCCAGCAGCCCCGGGACAGGGGAAAGGTACACCTTC.